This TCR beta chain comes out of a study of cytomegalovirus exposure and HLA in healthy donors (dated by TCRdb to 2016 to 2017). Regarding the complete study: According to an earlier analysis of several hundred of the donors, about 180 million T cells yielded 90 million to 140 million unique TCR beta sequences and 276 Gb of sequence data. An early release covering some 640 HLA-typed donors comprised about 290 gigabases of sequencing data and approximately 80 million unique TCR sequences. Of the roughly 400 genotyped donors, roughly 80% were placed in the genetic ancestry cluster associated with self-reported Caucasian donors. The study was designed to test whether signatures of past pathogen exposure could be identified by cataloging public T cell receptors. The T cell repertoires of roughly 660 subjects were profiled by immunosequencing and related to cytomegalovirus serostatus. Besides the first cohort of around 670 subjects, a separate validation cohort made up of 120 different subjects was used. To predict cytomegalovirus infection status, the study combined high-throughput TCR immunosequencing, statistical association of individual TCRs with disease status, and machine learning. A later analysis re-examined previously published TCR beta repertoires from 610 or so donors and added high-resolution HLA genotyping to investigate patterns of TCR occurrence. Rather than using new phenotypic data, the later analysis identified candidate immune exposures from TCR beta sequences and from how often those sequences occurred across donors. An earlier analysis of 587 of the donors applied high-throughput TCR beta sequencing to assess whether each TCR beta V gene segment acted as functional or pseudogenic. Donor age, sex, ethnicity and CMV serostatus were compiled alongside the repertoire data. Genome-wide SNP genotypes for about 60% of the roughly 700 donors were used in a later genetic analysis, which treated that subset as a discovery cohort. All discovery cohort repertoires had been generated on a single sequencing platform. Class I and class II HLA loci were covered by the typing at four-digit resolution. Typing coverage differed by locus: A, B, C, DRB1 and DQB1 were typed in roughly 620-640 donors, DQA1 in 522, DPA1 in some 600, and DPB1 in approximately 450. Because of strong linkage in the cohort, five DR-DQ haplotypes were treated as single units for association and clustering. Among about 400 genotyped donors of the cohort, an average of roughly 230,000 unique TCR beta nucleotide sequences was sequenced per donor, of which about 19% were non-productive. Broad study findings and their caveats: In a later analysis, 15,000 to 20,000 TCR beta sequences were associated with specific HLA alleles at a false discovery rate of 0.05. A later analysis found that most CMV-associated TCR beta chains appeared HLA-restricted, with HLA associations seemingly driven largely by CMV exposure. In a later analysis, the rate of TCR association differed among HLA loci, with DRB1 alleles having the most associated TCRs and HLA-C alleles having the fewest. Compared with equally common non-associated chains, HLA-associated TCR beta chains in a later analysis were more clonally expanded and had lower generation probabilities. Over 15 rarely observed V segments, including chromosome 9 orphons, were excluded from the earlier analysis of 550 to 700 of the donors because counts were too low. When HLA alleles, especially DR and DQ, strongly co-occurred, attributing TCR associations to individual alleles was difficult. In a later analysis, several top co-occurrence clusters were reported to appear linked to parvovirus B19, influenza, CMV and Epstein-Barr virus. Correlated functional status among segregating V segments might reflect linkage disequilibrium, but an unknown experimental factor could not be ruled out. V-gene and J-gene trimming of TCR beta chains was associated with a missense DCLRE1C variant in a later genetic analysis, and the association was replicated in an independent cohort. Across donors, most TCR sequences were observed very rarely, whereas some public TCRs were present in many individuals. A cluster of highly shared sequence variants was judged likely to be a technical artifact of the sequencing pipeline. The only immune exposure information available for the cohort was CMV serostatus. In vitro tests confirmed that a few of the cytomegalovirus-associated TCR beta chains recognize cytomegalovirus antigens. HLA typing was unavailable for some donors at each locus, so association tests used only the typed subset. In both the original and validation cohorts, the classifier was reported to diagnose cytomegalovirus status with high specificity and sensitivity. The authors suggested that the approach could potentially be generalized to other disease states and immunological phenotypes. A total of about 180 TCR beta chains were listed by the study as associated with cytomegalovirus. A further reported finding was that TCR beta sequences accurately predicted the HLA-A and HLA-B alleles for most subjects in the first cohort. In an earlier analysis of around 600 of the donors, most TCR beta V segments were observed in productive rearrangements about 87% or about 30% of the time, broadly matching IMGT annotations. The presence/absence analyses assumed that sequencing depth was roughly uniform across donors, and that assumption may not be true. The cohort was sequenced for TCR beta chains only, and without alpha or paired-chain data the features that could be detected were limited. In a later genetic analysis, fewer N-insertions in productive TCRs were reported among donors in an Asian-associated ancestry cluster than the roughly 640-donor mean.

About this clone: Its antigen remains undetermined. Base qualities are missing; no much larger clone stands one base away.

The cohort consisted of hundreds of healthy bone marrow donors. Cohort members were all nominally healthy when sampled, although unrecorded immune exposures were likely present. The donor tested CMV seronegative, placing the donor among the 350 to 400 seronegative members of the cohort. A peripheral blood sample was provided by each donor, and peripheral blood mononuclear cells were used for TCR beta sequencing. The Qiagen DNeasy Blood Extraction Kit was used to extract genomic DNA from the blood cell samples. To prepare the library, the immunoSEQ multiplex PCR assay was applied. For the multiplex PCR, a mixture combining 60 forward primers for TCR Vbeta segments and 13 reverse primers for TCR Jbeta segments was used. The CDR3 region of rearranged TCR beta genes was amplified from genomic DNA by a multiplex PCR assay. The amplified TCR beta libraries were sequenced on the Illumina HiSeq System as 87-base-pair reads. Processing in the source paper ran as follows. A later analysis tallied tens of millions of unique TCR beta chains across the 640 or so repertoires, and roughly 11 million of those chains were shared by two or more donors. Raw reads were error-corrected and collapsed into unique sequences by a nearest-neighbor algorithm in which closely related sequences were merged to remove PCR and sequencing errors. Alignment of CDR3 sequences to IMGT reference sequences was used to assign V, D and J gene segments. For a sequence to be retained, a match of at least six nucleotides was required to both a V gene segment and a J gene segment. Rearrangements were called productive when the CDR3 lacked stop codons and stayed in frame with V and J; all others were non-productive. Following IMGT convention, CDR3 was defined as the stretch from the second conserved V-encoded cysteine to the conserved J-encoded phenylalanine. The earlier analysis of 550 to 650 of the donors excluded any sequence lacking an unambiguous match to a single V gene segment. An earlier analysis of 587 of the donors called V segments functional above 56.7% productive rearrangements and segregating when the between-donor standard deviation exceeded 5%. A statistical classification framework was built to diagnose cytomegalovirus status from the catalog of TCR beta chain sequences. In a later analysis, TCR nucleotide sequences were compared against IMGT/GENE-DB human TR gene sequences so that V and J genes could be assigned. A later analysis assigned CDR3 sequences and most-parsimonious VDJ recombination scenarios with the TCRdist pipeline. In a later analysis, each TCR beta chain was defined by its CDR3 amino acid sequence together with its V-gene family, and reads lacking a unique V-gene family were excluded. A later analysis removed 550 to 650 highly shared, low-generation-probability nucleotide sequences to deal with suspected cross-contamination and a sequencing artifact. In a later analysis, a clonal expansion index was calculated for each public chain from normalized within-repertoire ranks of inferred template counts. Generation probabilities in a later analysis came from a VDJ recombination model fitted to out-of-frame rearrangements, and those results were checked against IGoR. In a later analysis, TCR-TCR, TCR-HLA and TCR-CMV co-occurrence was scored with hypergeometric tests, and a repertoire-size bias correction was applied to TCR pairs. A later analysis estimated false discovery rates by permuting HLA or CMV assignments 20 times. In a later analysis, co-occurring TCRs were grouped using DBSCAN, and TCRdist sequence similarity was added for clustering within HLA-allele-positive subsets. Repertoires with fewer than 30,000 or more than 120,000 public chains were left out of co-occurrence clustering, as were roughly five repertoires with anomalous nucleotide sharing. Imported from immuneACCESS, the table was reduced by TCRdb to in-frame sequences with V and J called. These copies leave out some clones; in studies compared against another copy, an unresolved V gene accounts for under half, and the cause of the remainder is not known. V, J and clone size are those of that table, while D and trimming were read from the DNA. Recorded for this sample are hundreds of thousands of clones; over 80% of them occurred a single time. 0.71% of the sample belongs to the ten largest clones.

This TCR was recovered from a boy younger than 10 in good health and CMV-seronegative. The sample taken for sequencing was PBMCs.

The CDR3 sequence is CAWSSGDTQYF. The nucleotide sequence is given as TGTGCCTGGAGTTCGGGGGATACGCAGTATTTT. The chain is encoded by TRBV30 joined to TRBJ2-3, and TRBD2 may be the D gene, going by 5 matching bases. CDR1 and CDR2 are read off the germline V gene (reference sequence) as GTSNPN and SVGIG. The CDR3 sequence holds 11 residues, the cysteine and phenylalanine included. The only DNA kept is the CDR3, 33 bases in frame from the first base. V sheds 2 bases and J sheds 6 bases, leaving 6 bases between their ends.